One T cell receptor (beta chain) is described in this entry. This sample is part of a study of blood T cells in healthy people across ages. Primers used in a second PCR of about 6 to 11 cycles were a sample-barcoded 5' primer and a J-beta primer mix. MiXCR, applied by TCRdb to the 5' RACE reads, yields one record per CDR3 protein. The data show nearly 1 million distinct CDR3 sequences, roughly 51% seen once. Trimming removed 4 bases at V and 3 bases at J, with 14 bases between. The CDR3 is made up of 15 amino acids. This TCR was sampled from a woman in her sixties in good health. The chain couples TRBV12-3 or TRBV12-4 to TRBJ2-3; weak D call: TRBD1 (6 bases). Material for sequencing was blood. CDR3 loop: CASSYGTIRTDTQYF. The CDR3 DNA reads as TGTGCCAGCAGTTACGGGACAATAAGGACAGATACGCAGTATTTT.